The sequence of this T cell receptor (beta chain) was determined in a study of T cell responses to AZD1222 COVID-19 vaccine. Study-level points and caveats: The breadth and depth of Spike-specific TCRs increased once two AZD1222 doses had been given.

Repertoires were generated with immunoSEQ multiplex PCR, while TCRdb's copy carries only in-frame clones and drops some. The table lists some 150,000 clones, around nine tenths of them singletons. About this clone: The target antigen is unknown.

Per germline, CDR1 WSHSY and CDR2 SAAADI. The CDR3 length is 14 residues. J lost 10 bases, V lost 0 bases, and 7 bases had no gene match. The chain is built from TRBV10-2 and TRBJ1-1; the match to TRBD1 covers 8 bases. The receptor was derived from an adult in good health. The sample was peripheral blood, taken on day 0 of AZD1222 vaccination. The CDR3 here is CASSESPGQGRAFF. For the CDR3, the DNA is TGCGCCAGCAGTGAGTCCCCTGGACAGGGACGAGCTTTCTTT.